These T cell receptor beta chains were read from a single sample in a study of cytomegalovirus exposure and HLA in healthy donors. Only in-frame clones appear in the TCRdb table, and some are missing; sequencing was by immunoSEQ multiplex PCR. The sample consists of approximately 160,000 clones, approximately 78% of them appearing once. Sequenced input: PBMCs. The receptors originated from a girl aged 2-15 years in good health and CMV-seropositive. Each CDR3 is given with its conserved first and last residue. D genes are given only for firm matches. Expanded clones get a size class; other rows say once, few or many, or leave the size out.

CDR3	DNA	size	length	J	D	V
CASSEPGVSYNEQFF	TGTGCCAGCAGTGAACCGGGAGTCTCCTACAATGAGCAGTTCTTC	few	15	TRBJ2-1	.	TRBV6-1
CASSLAGGQNEQYF	TGTGCCAGCAGCTTAGCGGGAGGGCAAAACGAGCAGTACTTC	.	14	TRBJ2-7	TRBD2	TRBV7-9
CASSSLAGRDEQYF	TGTGCCAGCAGCTCTCTAGCGGGAAGGGACGAGCAGTACTTC	.	14	TRBJ2-7	TRBD2	TRBV13
CASSMGSGRGETQYF	TGTGCCAGTAGTATGGGTAGCGGGAGGGGAGAGACCCAGTACTTC	.	15	TRBJ2-5	TRBD2	TRBV19
CASSVFASGYNEQFF	TGTGCCAGCAGCGTATTTGCTAGCGGCTACAATGAGCAGTTCTTC	.	15	TRBJ2-1	TRBD2	TRBV9
CASSLERQGGRETQYF	TGTGCCAGCAGCTTGGAACGACAGGGGGGGAGAGAGACCCAGTACTTC	.	16	TRBJ2-5	TRBD1	TRBV5-4
CASSQVEVGLVKTGELFF	TGCGCCAGCAGCCAGGTAGAAGTAGGACTAGTAAAAACCGGGGAGCTGTTTTTT	.	18	TRBJ2-2	TRBD2	TRBV4-1
CASSPRRTGGGGNIQYF	TGTGCCAGCTCACCACGAAGGACAGGTGGGGGCGGAAACATTCAGTACTTC	few	17	TRBJ2-4	TRBD1	TRBV18
CASSFGTSGGTDTQYF	TGCGCCAGCAGCTTTGGGACTAGCGGTGGCACAGATACGCAGTATTTT	.	16	TRBJ2-3	TRBD2	TRBV5-1
CASRAAGANVLTF	TGTGCCAGCCGAGCGGCTGGGGCCAACGTCCTGACTTTC	.	13	TRBJ2-6	.	TRBV6-5
CASSYSRRDNSPLHF	TGTGCCAGCAGTTACTCGAGGAGGGATAATTCACCCCTCCACTTT	once	15	TRBJ1-6	.	TRBV6-6
CASSQGLPGAHLGIYEQFF	TGCGCCAGCAGCCAAGGCTTGCCGGGAGCCCACCTGGGTATCTATGAGCAGTTCTTC	.	19	TRBJ2-1	.	TRBV4-1
CASSSQGSDTQYF	TGCGCCAGCAGCTCCCAGGGATCAGATACGCAGTATTTT	.	13	TRBJ2-3	.	TRBV5-1
CASSSSATTTGSRAGYTF	TGTGCCAGCAGCTCGAGCGCTACCACAACAGGGAGTCGGGCTGGCTACACCTTC	.	18	TRBJ1-2	.	TRBV7-9